The 18 T cell receptor beta chains listed next were all sequenced from one sample in a study of T cells in Graves' hyperthyroidism and ophthalmopathy. Amplification of TCR beta CDR3 regions used RNA as the template. The HTBI primer set drove a first-round RT-PCR of the TCR CDR3. Each CDR3 protein gets one entry after TCRdb re-called the multiplex PCR reads with MiXCR. The data contain approximately 370,000 distinct CDR3 sequences, 15% to 20% of them singletons. Material: blood. The origin of the receptors is a woman aged 25 to 39 with Graves' hyperthyroidism that later progressed to Graves' ophthalmopathy.

In this sample, this clonotype turned up many times. This chain connects TRBV12-3 or TRBV12-4 to TRBJ2-2, with D possibly matching TRBD2 (6 bases). Trimming cost V 1 base and J 3 bases, with 15 bases left between them. CDR3 size: 17 residues. The DNA of the CDR3 is TGTGCCAGCAGTTTAGGTGGGACGGGCGGGGACACCGGGGAGCTGTTTTTT. Translating gives CASSLGGTGGDTGELFF.

This clonotype showed up just a few times. The chain combines TRBV5-4 with TRBJ1-2; TRBD1 matches 8 bases. The CDR3 loop spans 16 amino acids. Germline V gene lookup returns CDR1 SGHNT and CDR2 YYREEE (reference sequence). Losses at the gene ends were 4 bases for V and 4 bases for J; bases not matched to a gene: 12. The CDR3 region is CASSPFSTGASYGYTF. The DNA of the CDR3 is TGTGCCAGCAGCCCCTTCTCGACAGGGGCCAGCTATGGCTACACCTTC.

This clonotype showed up many times. Written as DNA, the CDR3 is TGTGCCAGCAGTCCCGAAAACACCGGGGAGCTGTTTTTT. Its translation: CASSPENTGELFF. This chain joins TRBV2 and TRBJ2-2; no reliable D call. This CDR3 spans 13 amino acids. The V and J ends lost 5 bases and 2 bases respectively, with 6 bases between them. Germline V gene lookup returns CDR1 SNHLY and CDR2 FYNNEI.

This clonotype was seen at least ten times. The rearrangement links TRBV28 to TRBJ2-1, with D hard to call. The CDR3 is made up of 13 amino acids. V lost 7 bases and J lost 11, with 18 bases in between. The V gene's germline CDR1 is MDHEN and CDR2 SYDVKM. CDR3: CASNNRGVLKQFF. Here the CDR3 DNA reads TGTGCCAGCAATAACAGAGGAGTCCTTAAGCAGTTCTTC.

This clonotype was counted ten times or more. The chain has TRBV27 and TRBJ1-1; 7 bases are shared with TRBD1. The CDR3 is 13 residues long. V lost 6 bases and J lost 8; bases outside the gene matches: 9. Looked up from germline, CDR1 is MNHEY and CDR2 is SMNVEV (reference sequence). DNA for the CDR3: TGTGCCAGCAGCCGGACAGGCGGAGCGGAAGCTTTCTTT. Its translation: CASSRTGGAEAFF.

This clonotype was seen at least ten times. This chain links TRBV12-3 or TRBV12-4 with TRBJ1-4; tentative D call: TRBD1 (6 bases). This CDR3 has 15 residues. V was trimmed by 4 bases and J by 3 bases, leaving 12 bases between them. The CDR3 protein is CASSYTGSANEKLFF. As DNA, the CDR3 is TGTGCCAGCAGTTACACAGGGTCTGCTAATGAAAAACTGTTTTTT.

This clonotype has a count of ten or more. The chain is built from TRBV11-3 and TRBJ2-2, with a weak D call TRBD1 (6 bases). Germline V lookup: CDR1 SGHNT, CDR2 YENEEA. This CDR3 has 17 residues. V lost 2 bases and J 2 bases, leaving 15 bases between the germline ends. CDR3 region: CASSLFSETGNTGELFF. The CDR3, as DNA: TGTGCCAGCAGCTTATTCTCCGAGACAGGAAACACCGGGGAGCTGTTTTTT.

This chain connects TRBV11-2 to TRBJ2-7; 7 nucleotides agree with TRBD1. CDR1 is SGHAT and CDR2 is FQNNGV in the germline V gene. This CDR3 contains 15 residues. J was trimmed by 0 bases and V by 4 bases; bases with no gene match: 6. The CDR3 DNA reads TGTGCCAGCAGCTCAACAGGGGATAGCTCCTACGAGCAGTACTTC. It encodes CASSSTGDSSYEQYF.

The chain's CDR3 is CASSLVGTGGASGNTIYF. The CDR3 nucleotides are TGTGCCAGCAGCTTGGTCGGGACAGGGGGAGCATCCGGAAACACCATATATTTT. The chain has TRBV5-5 and TRBJ1-3; 11 bases are shared with TRBD1. This CDR3 spans 18 amino acids. Per the germline V gene, CDR1 is SGHKS and CDR2 is YYEKEE (reference sequence). J gave up 4 bases and V 0 bases, and 9 bases lay outside the gene matches. The whole variable domain, filled in from reference TRBV5-5 and TRBJ1-3, reads DAGVTQSPTHLIKTRGQQVTLRCSPISGHKSVSWYQQVLGQGPQFIFQYYEKEERGRGNFPDRFSARQFPNYSSELNVNALLLGDSALYLCASSLVGTGGASGNTIYFGEGSWLTVV.

The CDR3 here is CSARGGRGRLETQYF. The CDR3 coding sequence is TGCAGTGCTAGAGGCGGCAGGGGGCGCTTAGAGACCCAGTACTTC. V and J are TRBV20-1 and TRBJ2-5; 8 bases fit TRBD1. V lost 1 base and J lost 4; bases outside the gene matches: 8. There are 15 residues in the CDR3. CDR1 and CDR2 from the germline V gene are DFQATT and SNEGSKA (reference sequence).

In this sample, this clonotype turned up a few times. The rearrangement links TRBV19 to TRBJ1-4; tentative D call: TRBD1 (5 bases). The CDR3 consists of 15 residues. The germline V and J ends were trimmed by 4 bases and 4 bases, with 13 bases remaining between them. Germline CDR1 and CDR2: LNHDA and SQIVND (reference sequence). CDR3 sequence reads: CASSTTGGYNEKLFF. The CDR3 DNA is TGTGCCAGTAGTACGACGGGGGGTTATAATGAAAAACTGTTTTTT.

Turning to this clonotype: Germline and junction disagree at one end, which may indicate a read error. The chain couples TRBV4-2 to TRBJ1-3; D is uncertain. CDR3 length equals 18 residues. CDR1 and CDR2 (germline): LGHNA, YNFKEQ. CDR3 DNA: TGTGCCAGCGGCCAAGATCAAGGAGAAGGGAACTCTGGAAACACCATATATTTT. Translating it yields CASGQDQGEGNSGNTIYF.

This clonotype was detected a few times. The V call is TRBV28, the J call TRBJ1-4, with D possibly TRBD1 on 5 matching bases. The length of the CDR3 is 15 residues. CDR1 and CDR2 from the germline V gene are MDHEN and SYDVKM. V was clipped by 6 bases and J by 5 bases, with 16 bases between them. In DNA, the CDR3 is TGTGCCAGCAGCCCCGGAGGGGCTGTAAATGAAAAACTGTTTTTT. Amino acid sequence: CASSPGGAVNEKLFF.

This clonotype came up many times. V and J are TRBV12-3 or TRBV12-4 and TRBJ2-2; D is perhaps TRBD1 or TRBD2 (5 bases each). This CDR3 region has 16 residues. V was clipped by 6 bases and J by 0 bases, with 14 bases between them. The CDR3 loop is CASRTSGTPNTGELFF. The CDR3 nucleotides are TGTGCCAGCAGGACCTCCGGGACCCCGAACACCGGGGAGCTGTTTTTT.

There are a few counts of this clonotype. The genes are TRBV18 and TRBJ1-1, with D possibly being TRBD1 (5 bases). Germline V CDR1 and CDR2: KGHSH, LQKENI. Trimming shortened V by 5 bases and J by 7 bases, and 29 bases separated the two germline ends. This CDR3 contains 18 residues. CDR3 bases: TGTGCCAGCTCATCAAGGAATGTAGGGGTTAGCGGTGGTATTGAAGCTTTCTTT. Its translation: CASSSRNVGVSGGIEAFF.

The CDR3: CAISDFGGGGSGDTEAFF. CDR3 DNA: TGTGCCATCAGTGACTTCGGCGGGGGCGGTTCCGGGGACACTGAAGCTTTCTTT. J is TRBJ1-1 and V is TRBV10-3, with TRBD1 as a possible D gene (6 bases). Trimming left V 3 bases short and J 3 bases short, with 23 bases between. Germline V lookup: CDR1 ENHRY, CDR2 SYGVKD. This CDR3 spans 18 amino acids.

At least ten counts were recorded for this clonotype. The chain recombines TRBV12-3 or TRBV12-4 with TRBJ2-1; D is unresolved. Trimming left V 8 bases short and J 4 bases short, with 15 bases between. This CDR3 spans 14 amino acids. The CDR3 region has the DNA TGTGCCAGCGAGCAACACCACGGTTACAATGAGCAGTTCTTC. It yields the protein CASEQHHGYNEQFF.

This sequence joins TRBV28 and TRBJ1-2; D might be TRBD1 (5 bases). Germline lookup yields CDR1 MDHEN and CDR2 SYDVKM. V was clipped by 5 bases and J by 5 bases, with 24 bases between them. The CDR3 runs 17 residues. In DNA form, the CDR3 reads TGTGCCAGCAGTGCGCTGGACACCCGACCGGGGGATTATGGCTACACCTTC. This gives the protein CASSALDTRPGDYGYTF.